Detailed here is one T cell receptor beta chain. Many counts were recorded for this clonotype. There is no known antigen for this receptor. Base qualities were left out, and no much larger clone turns up one base away. The sample comes from a study of T cells in Graves' hyperthyroidism and ophthalmopathy (dated by TCRdb to the late 2010s). Regarding the complete study: Peripheral blood was sampled at the time of initial diagnosis, prior to any treatment. To identify TCR V-J signatures that set the groups apart, the researchers used a discovery cohort of more than 95 patients, made up of under 45 with Graves' ophthalmopathy and 57 with stable Graves' hyperthyroidism. Prospective prediction of ophthalmopathy was tested in an independent validation cohort consisting of under 20 hyperthyroidism patients and approximately 16 patients who later progressed to ophthalmopathy. The 95 to 100 discovery patients were randomly split 7:3 into training and test sets. Thyroid tissue and blood T-cell repertoires from six Graves' hyperthyroidism patients were also compared in the study. After sampling, hyperthyroidism patients received methimazole starting at 30 mg daily, and ophthalmopathy patients received high-dose intravenous methylprednisolone. According to the paper, TCR Vbeta CDR3 sequencing was carried out on approximately 140 peripheral blood samples, which came from fewer than 50 ophthalmopathy, under 85 hyperthyroidism and some 17 progressor patients.

V is pruned by 6 bases and J by 3 bases, leaving 1 base of the junction without a gene match. CDR3 length: 13 amino acids, cysteine to phenylalanine. The retained sequence is limited to the CDR3, 39 bases, with the frame set at the first base. What the work shows at the level of the full study, not this receptor alone: During validation, the model predicted progression to ophthalmopathy a median of about 6.3 months ahead of onset, with around 71% sensitivity and roughly 72% specificity. Most expanded thyroid clonotypes (frequency above 0.001) were also found in blood, which suggests that blood repertoires may mirror thyroid immune responses. Sample size was not statistically predetermined, and investigators were not blinded to group allocation. Ophthalmopathy was separated from stable hyperthyroidism by a 13 V-J signature model, with 85% to 90% sensitivity and roughly 84% specificity obtained in cross-validation and 80%/75% obtained in testing.

Ophthalmopathy patients had moderately to severely active disease, Clinical Activity Score of at least 3, NOSPECS grade of at least 4, and duration under 3 months. Patients with uncontrolled infections, other autoimmune diseases, pregnancy or lactation were excluded. Diagnoses were based on clinical symptoms, serum thyroxine and TRAb, thyroid ultrasound and orbital computed tomography. Ficoll-Paque density gradient centrifugation was used to isolate PBMCs from around 10 ml of fresh peripheral blood. Trizol reagent was used to extract total RNA, and RNA quality was then checked on an Agilent 2100 Bioanalyzer. The TCR beta CDR3 regions were amplified from the RNA transcripts. The first round of RT-PCR for the TCR CDR3 was performed with the HTBI primer set and the Qiagen OneStep RT-PCR kit. Libraries were constructed in a second round of multiplex PCR, after which size selection and purification were carried out. Paired-end sequencing of the libraries was performed with 100 bp reads on an Illumina HiSeq2000. Concerning the study's data processing: Raw data were processed with SOAPnuke, discarding reads with adapters, uncalled bases, mean Phred below 15, or no exact constant-primer or identifier match. High-quality paired reads were merged using COPE v1.2.5, and each unique nucleotide sequence was defined as a clonotype. MiTCR v1.1 was used to align clonotypes to the IMGT TRBV, TRBD and TRBJ reference segments. The analysis included only V-J combinations with a frequency above 0.0001, which together covered 99% to 99.2% of the repertoires. A TCS score was defined as the ratio between F50 (clonal expansion) and ExV (chaos), using BLOSUM62-based TCRdist between CDR3 peptides within each V-J. Welch's t-statistics and random forest reduced 500 to 550 V-J features to around 14, which were used in a naive Bayes classifier (R e1071). Thyroid-blood repertoire similarity was quantified with the Morisita-Horn index. Clones were called with MiXCR by TCRdb after fastp trimmed the public reads at Q25, and only in-frame beta chains were retained. Rows merge per CDR3 protein into single entries with the most common DNA and genes. The V and J calls were determined by TCRdb, not by the authors. This sample gives fewer than 650,000 distinct CDR3 sequences in total; over 12% of them show up just once. The ten largest clones capture 3.5% to 4.5% of the sample.

This clonotype originated in a woman aged 40 to 49 with Graves' ophthalmopathy. The chain employs TRBV12-3 or TRBV12-4 and TRBJ1-1; a stretch of 10 junction bases matches TRBD1. What was sequenced was blood. In nucleotides, the sequence is TGTGCCAGCAGAGGGACAGGGGACACTGAAGCTTTCTTT. Its protein reads: CASRGTGDTEAFF.